Listed below are T cell receptor beta chains from one sample, sequenced in a study of cytomegalovirus exposure and HLA in healthy donors. Repertoires were generated with immunoSEQ multiplex PCR, while TCRdb's copy carries only in-frame clones and drops some. Of roughly 98,000 clones listed, roughly nine tenths were seen once; the top ten hold around 6%. Sequencing was carried out using PBMCs. The origin of the receptors is a man between 18 and 29 years old in good health and CMV-seropositive. The CDR3 runs from the conserved cysteine through the conserved F or W. A D gene is named only where the DNA matches it firmly. The listing skips clone size in some rows; elsewhere it reads once, few, many or a size class.

>NA|TRBJ2-1|NA|TRBV11-2
CASSSPAVLAEQFF
TGTGCCAGCAGCTCCCCCGCGGTACTAGCTGAGCAGTTCTTC
>TRBD2|TRBJ2-1|once|TRBV5-1
CASSLLKTSGPSYNEQFF
TGCGCCAGCAGCCTACTTAAGACTAGCGGGCCTTCCTACAATGAGCAGTTCTTC
>NA|TRBJ2-2|few|TRBV5-1
CASSLALDTGELFF
TGCGCCAGCAGCTTGGCTTTAGACACCGGGGAGCTGTTTTTT
>TRBD2|TRBJ2-7|NA|TRBV29-1
CSVALRGDSFSYEQYF
TGCAGCGTTGCGTTGCGGGGGGACTCATTCTCCTACGAGCAGTACTTC
>NA|TRBJ2-5|once|TRBV7-3
CASSLEGSSTETQYF
TGTGCCAGCAGCTTGGAGGGTTCTAGTACAGAGACCCAGTACTTC
>NA|TRBJ2-5|NA|TRBV9
CASSATGLRETQYF
TGTGCCAGCAGCGCAACCGGACTACGGGAGACCCAGTACTTC
>NA|TRBJ1-4|NA|TRBV5-4
CASSPGFTSDTTNEKLFF
TGTGCCAGCAGCCCAGGTTTCACCTCCGACACAACTAATGAAAAACTGTTTTTT
>NA|TRBJ2-3|NA|TRBV5-1
CASSPTASTDTQYF
TGCGCCAGCAGCCCGACAGCCAGCACAGATACGCAGTATTTT
>TRBD1|TRBJ1-2|NA|TRBV5-6
CASSSDRYLGYTF
TGTGCCAGCAGCTCGGACAGGTACCTTGGCTACACCTTC
>NA|TRBJ1-1|NA|TRBV12-5
CASGPPRWDTEAFF
TGTGCTAGTGGCCCCCCGAGGTGGGACACTGAAGCTTTCTTT
>NA|TRBJ2-3|NA|TRBV5-1
CASSSTGTRDTQYF
TGCGCCAGCAGCTCGACAGGGACTCGTGATACGCAGTATTTT
>NA|TRBJ2-7|NA|TRBV2
CASSAGYEQYF
TGTGCCAGCAGTGCCGGGTACGAGCAGTACTTC
>TRBD2|TRBJ2-1|NA|TRBV19
CASSFIAGTNYNEQFF
TGTGCCAGTAGTTTCATAGCGGGAACCAACTACAATGAGCAGTTCTTC
>TRBD1|TRBJ2-7|NA|TRBV27
CASSSTGGFYEQYF
TGTGCCAGCAGTTCGACAGGGGGCTTCTACGAGCAGTACTTC
>TRBD1|TRBJ1-2|NA|TRBV9
CASSTGTGNYGYTF
TGTGCCAGCAGCACGGGGACAGGCAACTATGGCTACACCTTC
>TRBD2|TRBJ2-3|NA|TRBV18
CASSTTSVSTDTQYF
TGTGCCAGCTCAACGACTAGCGTAAGCACAGATACGCAGTATTTT
>NA|TRBJ1-3|NA|TRBV28
CASSFVGEASGNTIYF
TGTGCCAGCAGTTTCGTTGGAGAAGCCTCTGGAAACACCATATATTTT
>TRBD2|TRBJ2-7|NA|TRBV6-5
CASSYSRTSGGEQYF
TGTGCCAGCAGTTACTCTAGGACTAGCGGAGGGGAACAGTACTTC
>NA|TRBJ2-6|NA|TRBV19
CASSPGPGVAGANVLTF
TGTGCCAGTAGTCCTGGACCAGGGGTTGCTGGGGCCAACGTCCTGACTTTC
>NA|TRBJ2-5|NA|TRBV4-1
CASSQLGSGGARETQYF
TGCGCCAGCAGCCAATTGGGATCGGGGGGCGCGAGGGAGACCCAGTACTTC
>NA|TRBJ1-2|NA|TRBV5-6
CASSLAGYYNYGYTF
TGTGCCAGCAGCTTGGCAGGGTACTATAACTATGGCTACACCTTC
>NA|TRBJ1-6|NA|TRBV4-2
CASSQADSGTSPLHF
TGTGCCAGCAGCCAAGCGGACAGCGGAACCTCACCCCTCCACTTT
>NA|TRBJ1-5|NA|TRBV11-3
CAGSLVDSNQPQHF
TGTGCCGGGTCGCTAGTAGATAGCAATCAGCCCCAGCATTTT
>NA|TRBJ1-1|once|TRBV27
CASSPGPIATEAFF
TGTGCCAGCAGCCCGGGTCCCATTGCCACTGAAGCTTTCTTT
>TRBD2|TRBJ2-1|once|TRBV5-1
CASESTSGGEQFF
TGCGCCAGCGAGTCTACTAGCGGGGGGGAGCAGTTCTTC
>TRBD2|TRBJ2-3|NA|TRBV4-3
CASSQDNRGGLNTQYF
TGCGCCAGCAGCCAAGATAACCGGGGGGGCCTGAATACGCAGTATTTT
>NA|TRBJ1-1|NA|TRBV18
CASSHPLATEAFF
TGTGCCAGCTCCCATCCATTGGCCACTGAAGCTTTCTTT
>NA|TRBJ1-1|NA|TRBV27
CASSKQGGTEAFF
TGTGCCAGCAGTAAACAGGGAGGGACTGAAGCTTTCTTT
>NA|TRBJ2-7|NA|TRBV6-1
CASSESPTPLDEQYF
TGTGCCAGCAGTGAATCGCCGACTCCTTTGGACGAGCAGTACTTC
>NA|TRBJ2-6|NA|TRBV7-3
CASRTGSGANVLTF
TGTGCCAGCAGGACGGGCTCTGGGGCCAACGTCCTGACTTTC
>NA|TRBJ2-2|NA|TRBV11-1
CASGTSLGGELFF
TGTGCCAGCGGCACTAGCCTTGGCGGGGAGCTGTTTTTT
>NA|TRBJ2-7|NA|TRBV25-1
CASEPPASTYEQYF
TGTGCCAGCGAACCCCCCGCGTCCACCTACGAGCAGTACTTC
>TRBD2|TRBJ2-1|NA|TRBV7-3
CASSLAGPNNEQFF
TGTGCCAGCAGCCTAGCGGGACCAAACAATGAGCAGTTCTTC
>TRBD1|TRBJ1-4|NA|TRBV4-2
CASSQDLGGGYEKLFF
TGTGCCAGCAGCCAAGATCTCGGAGGGGGCTATGAAAAACTGTTTTTT
>NA|TRBJ2-1|NA|TRBV11-2
CASSASLYNEQFF
TGTGCCAGCAGCGCAAGTCTATACAATGAGCAGTTCTTC
>TRBD2|TRBJ2-7|NA|TRBV19
CASRKKAGDFYEQYF
TGTGCCAGTAGAAAGAAAGCGGGGGACTTTTACGAGCAGTACTTC
>NA|TRBJ2-5|NA|TRBV27
CASSLSASKQETQYF
TGTGCCAGCAGTTTATCCGCTAGCAAACAAGAGACCCAGTACTTC